This T cell receptor beta chain was sequenced in a study of T cell repertoires in cytomegalovirus infection. Turning to the study itself: It was the public TCR beta signatures that indicated both CMV infection and matching HLA type. Study results and caveats: Across the ex vivo response, the dominant clonotypes were HLA-C-restricted CMV-specific TCR beta clonotypes. CMV carriers with the relevant HLA were identified by cumulative public TCR beta family frequency.

The length of the CDR3 is 12 residues. Losses at the gene ends were 5 bases for V and 10 bases for J; bases not matched to a gene: 8. Per germline, CDR1 SGHAT and CDR2 FQNNGV. This clonotype was seen a few times. Its antigen remains unidentified. In TCRdb, the reads were re-called with MiXCR into one record per CDR3 protein. The sample lists almost 550,000 distinct CDR3 sequences; 16% were seen once. The sample was CD8+ T cells from PBMCs. The chain joins TRBV11-2 to TRBJ2-7; TRBD2 aligns across 7 bases. This clonotype was obtained from a human donor in good health (CMV status not recorded). Some clones in this sample may be carry-over from other donors' samples. The CDR3 protein is CASSPVAGEQYF. Here the CDR3 DNA reads TGTGCCAGCAGCCCTGTGGCGGGGGAACAGTACTTC.